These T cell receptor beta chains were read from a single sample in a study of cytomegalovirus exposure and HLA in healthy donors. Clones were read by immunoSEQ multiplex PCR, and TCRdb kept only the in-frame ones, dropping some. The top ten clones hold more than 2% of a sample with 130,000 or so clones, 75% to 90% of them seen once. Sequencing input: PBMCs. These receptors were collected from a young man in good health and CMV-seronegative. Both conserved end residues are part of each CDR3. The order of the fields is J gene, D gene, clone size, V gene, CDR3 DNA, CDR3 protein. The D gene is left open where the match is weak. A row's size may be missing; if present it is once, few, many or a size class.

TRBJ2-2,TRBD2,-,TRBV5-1,TGCGCCAGCAGCGAGAGCGGGGCAGCGAACACCGGGGAGCTGTTTTTT,CASSESGAANTGELFF
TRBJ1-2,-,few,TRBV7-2,TGTGCCAGCAGCTTAGTAGCAACCGGTCTTTCTTTAGGCTACACCTTC,CASSLVATGLSLGYTF
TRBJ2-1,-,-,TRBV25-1,TGTGCCAGCAGTGAATACGACAATGAGCAGTTCTTC,CASSEYDNEQFF
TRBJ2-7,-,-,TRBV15,TGTGCCACCAGCCCCAGGCGGGGGCCCTACGAGCAGTACTTC,CATSPRRGPYEQYF
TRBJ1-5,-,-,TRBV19,TGTGCCAGTAGTACCTGGCCCACCCAGCCCCAGCATTTT,CASSTWPTQPQHF
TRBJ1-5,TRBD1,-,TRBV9,TGTGCCAGCAGCCAGGGGGCAGGAGATCAGCCCCAGCATTTT,CASSQGAGDQPQHF
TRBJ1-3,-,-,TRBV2,TGTGCCAGCGGAGACCAGGGCTCTGGAAACACCATATATTTT,CASGDQGSGNTIYF
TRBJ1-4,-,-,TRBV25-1,TGTGCCAGCAGAATCGGGACAAGTTCTGAAAAACTGTTTTTT,CASRIGTSSEKLFF
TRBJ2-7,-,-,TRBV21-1,TGTGCCAGCCGAAAGTTGGAGGGGACAGGGTCGTACGAGCAGTACTTC,CASRKLEGTGSYEQYF
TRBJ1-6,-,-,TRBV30,TGTGCCTGGAGTGCTGAGGTAAAAAATTCACCCCTCCACTTT,CAWSAEVKNSPLHF
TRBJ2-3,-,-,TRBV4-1,TGCGCCAGCAGCCAACCAGGGACTGCAGATACGCAGTATTTT,CASSQPGTADTQYF
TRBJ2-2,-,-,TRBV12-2,TGTGCAAGTCGCTTAACCAGCGGGGGGGCCGGGGCCGGGGAGCTGTTTTTT,CASRLTSGGAGAGELFF
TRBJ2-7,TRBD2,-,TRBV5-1,TGCGCCAGCAGCTCAACCCGGGGGGGGACCCGGACGAACGAGCAGTACTTC,CASSSTRGGTRTNEQYF
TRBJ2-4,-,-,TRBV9,TGTGCCAGCAGCGTAGAGACATCCACTCAACTAGACATTCAGTACTTC,CASSVETSTQLDIQYF
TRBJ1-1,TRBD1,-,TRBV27,TGTGCCAGCAGTTCTGGACAGGGGCCCACTGAAGCTTTCTTT,CASSSGQGPTEAFF
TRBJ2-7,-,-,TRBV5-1,TGCGCCAGCAGCTTGGGTACAGGGTCCGCCACCGAGCAGTACTTC,CASSLGTGSATEQYF
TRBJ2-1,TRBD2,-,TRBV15,TGTGCCACCAGCAGAGATCTACGGGTAGCGGGGGGGCCCATTGAGCAGTTCTTC,CATSRDLRVAGGPIEQFF
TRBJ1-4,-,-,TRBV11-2,TGTGCCAGCAGCCCCTGGGGGGGCTCCACTAATGAAAAACTGTTTTTT,CASSPWGGSTNEKLFF
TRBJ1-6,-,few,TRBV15,TGTGCCACCAGCAGAGATCGGGGTTCACCCCTCCACTTT,CATSRDRGSPLHF
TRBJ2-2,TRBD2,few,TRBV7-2,TGTGCCAGCAGCTTAGGTAGCGGGGGGAACACCGGGGAGCTGTTTTTT,CASSLGSGGNTGELFF
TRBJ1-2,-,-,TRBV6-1,TGTGCCAGCAGTGAAGCGCTGAGGTTTACTAACTATGGCTACACCTTC,CASSEALRFTNYGYTF
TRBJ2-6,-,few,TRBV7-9,TGTGCCAGCGGGCATGACAGGGACCGCGGGGCCAACGGCCTGACTTTC,CASGHDRDRGANGLTF
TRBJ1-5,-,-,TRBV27,TGTGCCAGCAGGACAGGTGCTAGCAATCAGCCCCAGCATTTT,CASRTGASNQPQHF
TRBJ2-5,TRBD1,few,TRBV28,TGTGCCAGCAGTACAGGGGGCACAGAGACCCAGTACTTC,CASSTGGTETQYF
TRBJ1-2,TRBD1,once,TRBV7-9,TGTGCCAGCAGCTCTTCAGGACAGGGGGCCTATGGCTACACCTTC,CASSSSGQGAYGYTF
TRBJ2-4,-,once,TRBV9,TGTGCCAGCAGCGTATCCGCCACGTCGGGGGGCGGGTCGGTTCAGTACTTC,CASSVSATSGGGSVQYF
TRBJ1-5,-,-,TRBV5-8,TGTGCCAGCAGCTTGGTTTTGGTGCCAGGCCTGGGGCGCAATCAGCCCCAGCATTTT,CASSLVLVPGLGRNQPQHF
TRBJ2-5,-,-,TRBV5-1,TGCGCCAGCAGTTGGGGGTCCCGAGCGGGTCAAGAGACCCAGTACTTC,CASSWGSRAGQETQYF
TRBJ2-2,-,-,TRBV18,TGTGCCAGCTTACCACCAGGGGCGGACACCGGGGAGCTGTTTTTT,CASLPPGADTGELFF
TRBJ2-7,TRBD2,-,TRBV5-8,TGTGCCAGCAGCGCCGAACCGGGACTAGCGGGGAACCAGTACTTC,CASSAEPGLAGNQYF
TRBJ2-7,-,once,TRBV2,TGTGCCAGCAGTGTAGACAACTCCTACGAGCAGTACTTC,CASSVDNSYEQYF
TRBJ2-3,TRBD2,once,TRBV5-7,TGTGCCAGCATCCTGCTAGCGGGGAGCACAGATACGCAGTATTTT,CASILLAGSTDTQYF
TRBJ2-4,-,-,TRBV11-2,TGTGCCAGCAGCTTAGACCAACGGAACAGTCAGTACTTC,CASSLDQRNSQYF
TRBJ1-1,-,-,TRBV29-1,TGCAGCGTTGAGAACAGTCTGAACACTGAAGCTTTCTTT,CSVENSLNTEAFF
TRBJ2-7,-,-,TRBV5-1,TGCGCCAGCGGCCACTACGAGCAGTACTTC,CASGHYEQYF
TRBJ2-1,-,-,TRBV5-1,TGCGCCAGCAAAGCGGAAGAGGCCTACAATGAGCAGTTCTTC,CASKAEEAYNEQFF
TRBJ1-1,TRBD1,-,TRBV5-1,TGCGCCAGCAGCTTGGTCGGGACAGGGGGTGAAGCTTTCTTT,CASSLVGTGGEAFF
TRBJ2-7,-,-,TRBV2,TGTGCCAGCAGTCCCCAGGGGATGAACGAGCAGTACTTC,CASSPQGMNEQYF
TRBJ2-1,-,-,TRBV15,TGTGCCACCAGCAGAGATCTTGGCGGAGGATTCGCGTGGGGTGAGCAGTTCTTC,CATSRDLGGGFAWGEQFF
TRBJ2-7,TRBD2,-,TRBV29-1,TGCAGCGTTGGGAGCGGGGCAACCTACGAGCAGTACTTC,CSVGSGATYEQYF
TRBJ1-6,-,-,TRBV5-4,TGTGCCAGCAGCTTAGGGGGAAATAATTCACCCCTCCACTTT,CASSLGGNNSPLHF
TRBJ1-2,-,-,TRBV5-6,TGTGCCAGCAGCCCTTCCCGACTTTACAGGGAAGCCGGTGGCTACACCTTC,CASSPSRLYREAGGYTF
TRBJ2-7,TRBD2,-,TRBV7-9,TGTGCCAGCAGCCCCAAAAGAGGCGGGGGGGCGTACGAGCAGTACTTC,CASSPKRGGGAYEQYF
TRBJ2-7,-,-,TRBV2,TGTGCCAGCAGTGATGAACTTTACGAGCAGTACTTC,CASSDELYEQYF
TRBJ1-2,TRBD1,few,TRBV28,TGTGCCAGCACCCTTCCGGGACAGGGGATAGGCTACACCTTC,CASTLPGQGIGYTF
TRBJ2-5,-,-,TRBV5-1,TGCGCCAGCAGCTCTGGAACTTGGACAGAGGGAGTAGGGCCCCAAGAGACCCAGTACTTC,CASSSGTWTEGVGPQETQYF
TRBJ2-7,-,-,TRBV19,TGTGCCAGTAGTGTGGACTGGGGAAACTACGAGCAGTACTTC,CASSVDWGNYEQYF
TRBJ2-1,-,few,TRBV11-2,TGTGCCAGCAGTTCCCGAGTAACGGGGTACAATGAGCAGTTCTTC,CASSSRVTGYNEQFF
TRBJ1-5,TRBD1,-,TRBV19,TGTGCCAGTCGACAGGGGAAGAAAAACAATCAGCCCCAGCATTTT,CASRQGKKNNQPQHF